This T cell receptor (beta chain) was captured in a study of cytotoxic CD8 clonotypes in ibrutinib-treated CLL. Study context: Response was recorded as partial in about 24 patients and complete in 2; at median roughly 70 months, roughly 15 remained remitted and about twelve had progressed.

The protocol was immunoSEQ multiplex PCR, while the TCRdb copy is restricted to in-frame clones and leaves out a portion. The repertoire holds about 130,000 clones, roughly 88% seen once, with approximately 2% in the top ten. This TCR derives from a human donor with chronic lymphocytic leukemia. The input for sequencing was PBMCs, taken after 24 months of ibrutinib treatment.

In nucleotides, the CDR3 is TGTGCCAGCTCACAAGGGCAGAACACTGAAGCTTTCTTT. Residues: CASSQGQNTEAFF. This sequence joins TRBV18 and TRBJ1-1; D is undetermined. CDR1 is KGHSH and CDR2 is LQKENI in the germline V gene. This CDR3 is built from 13 residues. Trimming removed 4 bases from V and 1 base from J, with 7 bases in between.